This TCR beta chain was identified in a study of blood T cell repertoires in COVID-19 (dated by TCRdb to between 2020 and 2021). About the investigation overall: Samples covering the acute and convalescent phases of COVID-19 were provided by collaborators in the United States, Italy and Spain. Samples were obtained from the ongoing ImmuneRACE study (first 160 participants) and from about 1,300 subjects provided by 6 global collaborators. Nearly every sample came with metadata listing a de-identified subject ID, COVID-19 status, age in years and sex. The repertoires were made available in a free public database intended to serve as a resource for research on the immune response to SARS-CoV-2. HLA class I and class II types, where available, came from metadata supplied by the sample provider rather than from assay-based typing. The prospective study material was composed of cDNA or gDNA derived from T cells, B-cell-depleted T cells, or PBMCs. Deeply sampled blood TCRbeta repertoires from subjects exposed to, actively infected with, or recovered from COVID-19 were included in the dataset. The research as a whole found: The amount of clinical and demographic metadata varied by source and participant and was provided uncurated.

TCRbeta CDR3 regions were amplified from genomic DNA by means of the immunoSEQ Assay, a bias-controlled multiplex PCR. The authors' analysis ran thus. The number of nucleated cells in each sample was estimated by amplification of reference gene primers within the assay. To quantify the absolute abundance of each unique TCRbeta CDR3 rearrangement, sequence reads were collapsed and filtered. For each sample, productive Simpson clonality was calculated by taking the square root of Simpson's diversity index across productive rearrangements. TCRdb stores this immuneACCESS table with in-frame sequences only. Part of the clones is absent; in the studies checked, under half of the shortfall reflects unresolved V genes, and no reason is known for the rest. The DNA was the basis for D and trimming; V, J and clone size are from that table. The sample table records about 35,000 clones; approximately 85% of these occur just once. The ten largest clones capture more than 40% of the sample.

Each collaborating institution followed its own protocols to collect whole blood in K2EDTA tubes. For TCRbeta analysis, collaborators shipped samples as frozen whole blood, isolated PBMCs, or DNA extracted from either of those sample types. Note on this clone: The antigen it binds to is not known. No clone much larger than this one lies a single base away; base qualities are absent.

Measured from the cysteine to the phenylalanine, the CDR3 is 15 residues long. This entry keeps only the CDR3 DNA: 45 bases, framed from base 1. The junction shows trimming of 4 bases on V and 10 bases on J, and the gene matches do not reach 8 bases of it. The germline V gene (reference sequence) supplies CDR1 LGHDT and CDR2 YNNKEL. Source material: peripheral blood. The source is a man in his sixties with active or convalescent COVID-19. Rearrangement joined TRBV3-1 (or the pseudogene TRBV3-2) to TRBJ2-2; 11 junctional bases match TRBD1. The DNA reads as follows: TGTGCCAGCAGCCTATCGGACAGGGGGCGTAAGGAGCTGTTTTTT. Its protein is CASSLSDRGRKELFF.